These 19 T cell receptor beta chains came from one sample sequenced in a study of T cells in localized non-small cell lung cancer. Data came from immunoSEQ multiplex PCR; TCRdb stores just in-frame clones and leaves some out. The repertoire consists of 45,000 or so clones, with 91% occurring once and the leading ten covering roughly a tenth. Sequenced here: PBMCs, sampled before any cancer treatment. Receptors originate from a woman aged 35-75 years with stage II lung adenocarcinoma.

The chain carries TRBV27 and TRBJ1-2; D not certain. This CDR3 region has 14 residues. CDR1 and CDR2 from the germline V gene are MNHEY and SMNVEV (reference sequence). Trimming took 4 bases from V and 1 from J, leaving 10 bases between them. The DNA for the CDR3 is TGTGCCAGCAGTTCCCTGCCCAGTAACTATGGCTACACCTTC. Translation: CASSSLPSNYGYTF.

CDR3 DNA sequence: TGTGCCAGTAGTCCTCGGACAGGAGGGGCCTACGAGCAGTACTTC. It specifies CASSPRTGGAYEQYF. The chain joins TRBV19 to TRBJ2-7; possibly TRBD1 for D (7 bases). V was pared by 5 bases and J by 2 bases, with 16 bases between. CDR3 length: 15 amino acids. In germline, CDR1 is LNHDA, CDR2 SQIVND (reference sequence).

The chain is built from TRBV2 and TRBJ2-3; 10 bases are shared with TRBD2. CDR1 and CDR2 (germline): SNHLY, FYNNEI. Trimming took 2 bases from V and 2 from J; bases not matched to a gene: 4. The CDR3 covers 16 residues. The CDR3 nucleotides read TGTGCCAGCAGTGAAAGGCTAGCGGGAGTCACAGATACGCAGTATTTT. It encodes CASSERLAGVTDTQYF.

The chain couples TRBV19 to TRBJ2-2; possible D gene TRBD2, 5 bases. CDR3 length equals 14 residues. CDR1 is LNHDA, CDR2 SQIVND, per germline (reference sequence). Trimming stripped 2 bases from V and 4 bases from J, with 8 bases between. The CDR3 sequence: CASSISRATGELFF. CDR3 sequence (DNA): TGTGCCAGTAGTATATCGAGGGCCACCGGGGAGCTGTTTTTT.

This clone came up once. The CDR3 spells CASSQGARTEAFF. The DNA for the CDR3 is TGCGCCAGCAGCCAGGGGGCACGCACTGAAGCTTTCTTT. The J gene is TRBJ1-1, the V gene TRBV5-1; 8 positions agree with TRBD1. J lost 4 bases, V lost 4 bases, and 3 bases had no gene match. This CDR3 region has 13 residues. Germline lookup yields CDR1 SGHRS and CDR2 YFSETQ.

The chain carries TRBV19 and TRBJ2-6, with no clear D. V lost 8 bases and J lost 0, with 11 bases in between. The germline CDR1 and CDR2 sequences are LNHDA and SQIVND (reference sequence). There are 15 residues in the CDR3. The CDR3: CASADGPSGANVLTF. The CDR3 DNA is TGTGCCAGTGCTGACGGTCCCTCTGGGGCCAACGTCCTGACTTTC.

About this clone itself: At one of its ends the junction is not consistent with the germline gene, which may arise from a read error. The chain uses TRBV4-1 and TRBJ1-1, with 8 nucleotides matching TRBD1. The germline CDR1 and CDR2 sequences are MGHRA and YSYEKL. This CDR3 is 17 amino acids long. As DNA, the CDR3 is TGCGCCAGCAGCCCTGGGGCAGGGGGCGCGAGTTGGACTGAAGTTTTCTTT. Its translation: CASSPGAGGASWTEVFF.

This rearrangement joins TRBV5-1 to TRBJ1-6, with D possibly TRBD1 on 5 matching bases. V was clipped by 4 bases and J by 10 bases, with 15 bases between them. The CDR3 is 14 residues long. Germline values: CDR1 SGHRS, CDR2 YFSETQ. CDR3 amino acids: CASSPTEVLSPLHF. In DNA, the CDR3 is TGCGCCAGCAGCCCGACAGAAGTCCTCTCACCCCTCCACTTT.

The CDR3 bases are TGTGCCAGCAGTGACGAGGGTACAGGGGGATGGAGGAATGAGCAGTTCTTC. Protein product: CASSDEGTGGWRNEQFF. The chain uses TRBV6-4 and TRBJ2-1; 8 bases map to TRBD1. CDR1 and CDR2 (germline): MRHNA, SNTAGT. The CDR3 runs 17 residues. Trimming at V came to 2 bases and at J to 7 bases, leaving 13 bases not matched to a gene.

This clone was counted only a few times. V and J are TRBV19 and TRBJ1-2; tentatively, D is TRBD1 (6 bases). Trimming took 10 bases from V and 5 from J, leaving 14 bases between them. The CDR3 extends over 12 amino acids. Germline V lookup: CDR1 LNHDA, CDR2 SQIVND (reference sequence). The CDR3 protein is CATRGGPYGYTF. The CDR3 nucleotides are TGTGCCACCAGGGGCGGACCTTATGGCTACACCTTC.

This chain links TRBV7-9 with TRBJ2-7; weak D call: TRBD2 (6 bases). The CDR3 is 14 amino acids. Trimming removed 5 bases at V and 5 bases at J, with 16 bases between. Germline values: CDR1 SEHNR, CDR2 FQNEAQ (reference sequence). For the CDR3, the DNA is TGTGCCAGCAGCGATTATCAGGGAGGTCACGAGCAGTACTTC. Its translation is CASSDYQGGHEQYF.

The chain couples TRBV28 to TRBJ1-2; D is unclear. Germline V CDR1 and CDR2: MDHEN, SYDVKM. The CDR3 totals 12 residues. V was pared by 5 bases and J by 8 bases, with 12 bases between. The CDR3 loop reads CASSIRNEGYTF. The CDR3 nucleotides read TGTGCCAGCAGTATTAGGAACGAAGGCTACACCTTC.

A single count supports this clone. The CDR3 spells CASSLVGGVYNEQFF. In DNA, the CDR3 is TGTGCCAGCAGCTTAGTGGGGGGGGTCTACAATGAGCAGTTCTTC. The chain uses TRBV7-2 and TRBJ2-1, with 7 bases fitting TRBD2. CDR3 size: 15 residues. Germline V gene data show CDR1 as SGHTA and CDR2 as FQGNSA. V gave up 1 base and J gave up 3 bases; unmatched junction bases: 3.

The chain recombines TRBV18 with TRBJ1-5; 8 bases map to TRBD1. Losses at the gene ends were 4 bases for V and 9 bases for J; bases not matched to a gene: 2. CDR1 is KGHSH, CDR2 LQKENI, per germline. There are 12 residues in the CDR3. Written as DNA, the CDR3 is TGTGCCAGCTCACTTGACAGGGGGCCCCAGCATTTT. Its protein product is CASSLDRGPQHF.

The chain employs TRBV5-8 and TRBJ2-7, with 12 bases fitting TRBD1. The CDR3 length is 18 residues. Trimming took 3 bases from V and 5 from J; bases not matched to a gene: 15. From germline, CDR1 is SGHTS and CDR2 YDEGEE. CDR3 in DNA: TGTGCCAGCAGCTCCGCTTACTCCGGGACAGGGGGCAACGACGAGCAGTACTTC. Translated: CASSSAYSGTGGNDEQYF.

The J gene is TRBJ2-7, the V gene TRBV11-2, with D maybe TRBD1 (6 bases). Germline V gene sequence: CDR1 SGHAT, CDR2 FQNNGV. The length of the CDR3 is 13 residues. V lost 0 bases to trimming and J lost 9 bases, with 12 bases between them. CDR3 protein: CASSLDRDTWQYF. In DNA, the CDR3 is TGTGCCAGCAGCTTAGATAGGGACACCTGGCAGTACTTC.

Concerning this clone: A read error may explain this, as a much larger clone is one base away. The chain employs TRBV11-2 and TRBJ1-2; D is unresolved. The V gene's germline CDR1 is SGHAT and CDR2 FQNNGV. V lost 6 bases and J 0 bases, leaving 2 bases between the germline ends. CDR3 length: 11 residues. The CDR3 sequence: CASSPNYGYTF. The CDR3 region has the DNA TGTGCCAGCAGTCCTAACTATGGCTACACCTTC.

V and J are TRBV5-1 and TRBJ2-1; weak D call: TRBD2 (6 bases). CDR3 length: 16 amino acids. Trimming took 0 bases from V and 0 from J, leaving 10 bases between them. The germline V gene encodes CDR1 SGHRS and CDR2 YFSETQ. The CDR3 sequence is CASSLGSGGSYNEQFF. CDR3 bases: TGCGCCAGCAGCTTGGGTAGCGGCGGCTCCTACAATGAGCAGTTCTTC.

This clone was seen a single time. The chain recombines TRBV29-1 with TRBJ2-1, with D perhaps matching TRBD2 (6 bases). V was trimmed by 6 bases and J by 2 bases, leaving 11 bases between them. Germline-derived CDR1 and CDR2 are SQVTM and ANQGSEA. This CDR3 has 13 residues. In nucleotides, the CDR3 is TGCAGCGTCCCCGGGACTCCCTACAATGAGCAGTTCTTC. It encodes CSVPGTPYNEQFF.